The 30 T cell receptor beta chains below were found in one sample sequenced in a study of OX40 agonist ivuxolimab in advanced cancers. TCRdb keeps only in-frame clones here, not all; method: immunoSEQ multiplex PCR. The table shows 40,000 to 50,000 clones, with about 80% occurring only once. The specimen was CD4+ or CD8+ T cells sorted from blood, collected in a trial of the OX40 agonist ivuxolimab. These receptors were obtained from an adult with an advanced solid tumor such as melanoma, head and neck, liver or kidney cancer.

This chain uses TRBV2 with TRBJ2-7; D perhaps matches TRBD2 (5 bases). Germline CDR1 SNHLY, CDR2 FYNNEI. The V end was cut by 6 bases, the J end by 4 bases, with 10 bases between. This CDR3 comprises 12 residues. The chain's CDR3 is CASRPGFYEQYF. In DNA form, the CDR3 reads TGTGCCAGCAGACCGGGATTTTACGAGCAGTACTTC.

In this sample, this clone is medium-sized. V and J are TRBV28 and TRBJ2-7; D call uncertain. Germline V CDR1 and CDR2: MDHEN, SYDVKM. V was shortened by 5 bases and J by 8 bases, with 13 bases between the two germline ends. This CDR3 has 12 residues. In nucleotides, the CDR3 is TGTGCCAGCAGTCCCACCGGGTCCAAGCAGTACTTC. Amino acid sequence: CASSPTGSKQYF.

DNA for the CDR3: TGCGCCAGCAGCCCCCTTCCGGGACAGGGAGGCTATGGCTACACCTTC. This gives the protein CASSPLPGQGGYGYTF. The chain links TRBV5-1 to TRBJ1-2; 9 bases line up with TRBD1. The V and J ends lost 4 bases and 4 bases, in that order; junction bases with no gene match: 11. CDR3 length equals 16 residues. Germline CDR1 reads SGHRS; CDR2 reads YFSETQ.

The chain joins TRBV6-6 to TRBJ2-2; D gene unclear. Germline assignment: CDR1 MNHNY and CDR2 SVGAGI (reference sequence). The V gene lost 0 bases and the J gene lost 2 bases, with 7 bases spanning the gap. The CDR3 has 15 amino acids. The DNA of the CDR3 is TGTGCCAGCAGTTACTCGGAACCCAACACCGGGGAGCTGTTTTTT. It is translated as CASSYSEPNTGELFF.

By sample share, this clone is medium-sized. The CDR3 region is CSANREVGTEAFF. The CDR3 DNA reads TGCAGCGCGAACAGGGAGGTTGGCACTGAAGCTTTCTTT. The chain recombines TRBV29-1 with TRBJ1-1; D might be TRBD1 (6 bases). The V gene's germline CDR1 is SQVTM and CDR2 ANQGSEA. The germline V and J ends were trimmed by 7 bases and 4 bases, with 16 bases remaining between them. The CDR3 extends over 13 amino acids. Together with reference TRBV29-1 and TRBJ1-1, the CDR3 gives the full variable domain: SAVISQKPSRDICQRGTSLTIQCQVDSQVTMMFWYRQQPGQSLTLIATANQGSEATYESGFVIDKFPISRPNLTFSTLTVSNMSPEDSSIYLCSANREVGTEAFFGQGTRLTVV.

The chain links TRBV19 to TRBJ1-1; D is undetermined. Germline CDR1 reads LNHDA; CDR2 reads SQIVND (reference sequence). The CDR3 loop spans 14 amino acids. Trimming cost V 5 bases and J 0 bases, with 10 bases left between them. CDR3 nucleotide sequence: TGTGCCAGTAGTGCGGGCCGTTTGAACACTGAAGCTTTCTTT. It is translated as CASSAGRLNTEAFF.

This chain links TRBV10-3 with TRBJ2-1, with TRBD2 matching over 9 bases. With V trimmed by 2 bases and J by 5 bases, 4 bases remained unmatched. CDR3 size: 15 residues. Germline CDR1 ENHRY, CDR2 SYGVKD. The CDR3 region is CAISEASGVDNEQFF. The CDR3 DNA reads TGTGCCATCAGTGAGGCTAGCGGGGTGGACAATGAGCAGTTCTTC.

The CDR3 DNA reads TGTGCCAGCAGTCCGCCCGTTGGTATCCGTTACGAGCAGTACTTC. It codes for CASSPPVGIRYEQYF. The chain recombines TRBV28 with TRBJ2-7; no clear D gene. This CDR3 comprises 15 residues. Germline-derived CDR1 and CDR2 are MDHEN and SYDVKM. V dropped 5 bases and J dropped 4 bases, with 18 bases sitting between them.

Note on this clone: Because the CDR3 is missing its conserved closing phenylalanine or tryptophan, this is likely a read error. Because the CDR3's place on the DNA is in doubt, the DNA is left out and the CDR3 is given as listed by TCRdb. This sequence joins TRBV28 and TRBJ1-2. The CDR3 spans 10 residues, counting both ends. Germline CDR1 and CDR2: MDHEN and SYDVKM. The CDR3 protein is CASRGGRVQL.

The chain joins TRBV5-4 to TRBJ1-4, with 8 bases aligning to TRBD1. CDR1 and CDR2 from the germline V gene are SGHNT and YYREEE (reference sequence). The CDR3 is 15 residues long. V shed 6 bases, J shed 0 bases, and the junction held 4 bases outside the gene matches. This CDR3 is CASKPGGTTNEKLFF. The CDR3 bases are TGTGCCAGCAAACCAGGGGGCACAACTAATGAAAAACTGTTTTTT.

V and J are TRBV21-1 and TRBJ2-7; the DNA was not used to check the table's D call, TRBD1. TRBV21-1 is noted as a pseudogene. This CDR3 comprises 15 residues. For the CDR3, the DNA is TGTGCCAGCAGCAAACCCCAGGGTTCCTCCTACGAGCAGTACTTC. It translates to CASSKPQGSSYEQYF.

Only a few counts were recorded for this clone. The rearrangement joins TRBV7-8 to TRBJ1-2; 7 bases agree with TRBD1. There are 16 residues in the CDR3. The germline CDR1 and CDR2 sequences are SGHVS and FQNEAQ. V was pared by 5 bases and J by 2 bases, with 11 bases of the junction left unmatched. The DNA of the CDR3 is TGTGCCAGCAGCCGTACAGGGGCGCAGTCCAACTATGGCTACACCTTC. Translating gives CASSRTGAQSNYGYTF.

The chain is built from TRBV7-2 and TRBJ2-6; possible D gene TRBD1, 5 bases. From germline, CDR1 is SGHTA and CDR2 FQGNSA. The CDR3 extends over 15 amino acids. Trimming stripped 4 bases from V and 2 bases from J, with 9 bases between. CDR3 DNA: TGTGCCAGCAGCTCAGGGATTACTGGGGCCAACGTCCTGACTTTC. It codes for CASSSGITGANVLTF.

The chain carries TRBV7-6 and TRBJ2-1; 7 positions agree with TRBD2. Germline CDR1 is SGHVS and CDR2 is FNYEAQ. V lost 1 base, J lost 4 bases, and 4 bases stayed unmatched. CDR3 length equals 15 residues. The CDR3 reads CASSLVAGLYNEQFF. The CDR3 nucleotides read TGTGCCAGCAGCTTAGTAGCGGGCCTTTACAATGAGCAGTTCTTC.

In nucleotides, the CDR3 is TGTGCCAGCAGGGAGGGTAGCGGGACGTTCTTC. Translated, it gives CASREGSGTFF. This rearrangement joins TRBV2 to TRBJ2-1, with 8 bases aligning to TRBD2. Looked up from germline, CDR1 is SNHLY and CDR2 is FYNNEI. The CDR3 is 11 residues long. Losses at the gene ends were 6 bases for V and 15 bases for J; bases not matched to a gene: 7.

The rearrangement links TRBV5-1 to TRBJ1-2; D is possibly TRBD1 (5 bases). The CDR3 length is 15 residues. Germline assignment: CDR1 SGHRS and CDR2 YFSETQ. The ends were cut back, 1 base at V and 0 bases at J, with 10 bases in the middle. The CDR3 DNA sequence: TGCGCCAGCAGCTTGCCACAGGCTGCTAACTATGGCTACACCTTC. Residues: CASSLPQAANYGYTF.

The rearrangement links TRBV28 to TRBJ2-1, with D perhaps matching TRBD1 (7 bases). From germline, CDR1 is MDHEN and CDR2 SYDVKM. The CDR3 loop spans 14 amino acids. The V end lost 9 bases, the J end lost 0 bases, and 12 bases lay between the germline ends. The CDR3 loop is CASIQGGSYNEQFF. CDR3 DNA: TGTGCCAGTATTCAGGGGGGCTCCTACAATGAGCAGTTCTTC.

The rearrangement uses TRBV28 and TRBJ2-7, with 8 positions matching TRBD1. Germline trimming cut 6 bases from V and 1 base from J; bases unmatched to any gene: 11. The CDR3 is 16 amino acids. Germline loops: CDR1 MDHEN, CDR2 SYDVKM. The CDR3 DNA sequence: TGTGCCAGCAGCGGTTCAGGGGGCGGGAAATCCTACGAGCAGTACTTC. Translating gives CASSGSGGGKSYEQYF.

The V gene is TRBV5-1, the J gene TRBJ1-2; tentative D call: TRBD1 (6 bases). V lost 3 bases, J lost 9 bases, and 12 bases lay in between. The V gene's germline CDR1 is SGHRS and CDR2 YFSETQ. This CDR3 has 12 amino acids. CDR3 coding DNA: TGCGCCAGCAGCTCTCAGGGGTTACGCTACACCTTC. This sequence encodes CASSSQGLRYTF.

This CDR3 is CAWSVRLWGAKEGEKLFF. The CDR3 region has the DNA TGTGCCTGGAGTGTTCGGCTTTGGGGAGCGAAGGAGGGCGAAAAACTGTTTTTT. This chain joins TRBV30 and TRBJ1-4; D is ambiguous. Germline loops: CDR1 GTSNPN, CDR2 SVGIG (reference sequence). This CDR3 comprises 18 residues. Trimming took off 0 bases at V and 8 bases at J, with 25 bases between the two ends.

The V gene is TRBV7-2, the J gene TRBJ1-5; D gene ambiguous. V was cut by 1 base and J by 0 bases, with 1 base left in between. The length of the CDR3 is 13 residues. The germline V gene encodes CDR1 SGHTA and CDR2 FQGNSA. The CDR3 sequence: CASSLDSNQPQHF. CDR3 DNA sequence: TGTGCCAGCAGCTTAGATAGCAATCAGCCCCAGCATTTT.

In DNA, the CDR3 is TGTGCCTTGGCACATAGCACCGAGCAGTACTTC. It codes for CALAHSTEQYF. The V gene is TRBV30, the J gene TRBJ2-7, with D unclear. V lost 7 bases to trimming and J lost 6 bases, with 13 bases between them. The CDR3 runs 11 residues. Looked up from germline, CDR1 is GTSNPN and CDR2 is SVGIG (reference sequence). Filled out from reference TRBV30 and TRBJ2-7, the complete variable domain reads SQTIHQWPATLVQPVGSPLSLECTVEGTSNPNLYWYRQAAGRGLQLLFYSVGIGQISSEVPQNLSASRPQDRQFILSSKKLLLSDSGFYLCALAHSTEQYFGPGTRLTVT.

The J gene is TRBJ1-1, the V gene TRBV5-1; TRBD1 matches at 9 bases. The CDR3 has 16 amino acids. From germline, CDR1 is SGHRS and CDR2 YFSETQ. The trim removed 0 bases at V and 4 bases at J, leaving 7 bases unmatched. CDR3 DNA: TGCGCCAGCAGCTTGGGGACAGGGGACGGGGTCACTGAAGCTTTCTTT. The encoded protein is CASSLGTGDGVTEAFF. Drawing the rest from reference TRBV5-1 and TRBJ1-1, the complete variable domain is KAGVTQTPRYLIKTRGQQVTLSCSPISGHRSVSWYQQTPGQGLQFLFEYFSETQRNKGNFPGRFSGRQFSNSRSEMNVSTLELGDSALYLCASSLGTGDGVTEAFFGQGTRLTVV.

This rearrangement joins TRBV6-1 to TRBJ2-4, with 10 bases aligning to TRBD2. Germline V gives CDR1 MNHNS, CDR2 SASEGT. This CDR3 contains 15 residues. V was clipped by 6 bases and J by 9 bases; unmatched bases: 11. The CDR3 loop reads CASSPGASGSGIQYF. CDR3 DNA sequence: TGTGCCAGCAGCCCCGGGGCTAGCGGGAGTGGCATTCAGTACTTC.

CDR3 amino acids: CASSFSGGSYNEQFF. The CDR3 DNA is TGCGCCAGCAGCTTTTCAGGGGGATCCTACAATGAGCAGTTCTTC. V gene TRBV5-1 combines with J gene TRBJ2-1; 7 bases are a match to TRBD1. The J segment lost 1 base and the V segment lost 2 bases, leaving 3 bases of the junction unmatched. This CDR3 is 15 amino acids long. CDR1 and CDR2 from the germline V gene are SGHRS and YFSETQ. Together with reference TRBV5-1 and TRBJ2-1, the CDR3 gives the full variable domain: KAGVTQTPRYLIKTRGQQVTLSCSPISGHRSVSWYQQTPGQGLQFLFEYFSETQRNKGNFPGRFSGRQFSNSRSEMNVSTLELGDSALYLCASSFSGGSYNEQFFGPGTRLTVL.

J is TRBJ2-7 and V is TRBV18; the match to TRBD1 covers 7 bases. In germline, CDR1 is KGHSH, CDR2 LQKENI. CDR3 size: 16 residues. The V and J ends lost 1 base and 0 bases, in that order; junction bases with no gene match: 6. CDR3 residues: CASSPLRDRSSYEQYF. In DNA, the CDR3 is TGTGCCAGCTCACCACTCCGGGACAGAAGCTCCTACGAGCAGTACTTC.

In DNA, the CDR3 is TGTGCCAGCACCAATATCGTGGGAGGGCCTCCCTACGAGCAGTACTTC. Encoded protein: CASTNIVGGPPYEQYF. The rearrangement links TRBV27 to TRBJ2-7; 7 nucleotides align to TRBD2. Germline V CDR1 and CDR2: MNHEY, SMNVEV (reference sequence). This CDR3 has 16 amino acids. J lost 2 bases, V lost 7 bases, and 14 bases had no gene match.

V and J are TRBV6-5 and TRBJ2-7; possibly TRBD1 for D (5 bases). CDR3 length: 14 residues. Trimming cost V 2 bases and J 2 bases, with 10 bases left between them. The V gene's germline CDR1 is MNHEY and CDR2 SVGAGI. The CDR3 region has the DNA TGTGCCAGCAGTTACCCCAGGGCTCCCTACGAGCAGTACTTC. Its protein is CASSYPRAPYEQYF.

The CDR3: CASSLTPVGEGGNTIYF. The CDR3 DNA follows: TGCGCCAGCAGCTTAACCCCGGTAGGGGAAGGAGGAAACACCATATATTTT. This chain uses TRBV5-1 with TRBJ1-3, with D maybe TRBD1 (5 bases). Germline-derived CDR1 and CDR2 are SGHRS and YFSETQ. CDR3 length equals 17 residues. The V end was cut by 2 bases, the J end by 4 bases, with 19 bases between.

The table lists this clone with a few counts. V and J are TRBV10-1 and TRBJ2-5; 8 bases line up with TRBD2. CDR3 length equals 14 residues. Trimming cost V 5 bases and J 4 bases; bases outside gene matches: 6. Germline values: CDR1 WNHNN, CDR2 SYGVQD (reference sequence). CDR3 nucleotides: TGCGCCAGCAGTCCAGCGGGGGCGATAGAGACCCAGTACTTC. This sequence encodes CASSPAGAIETQYF.